The subject of this entry is one T cell receptor beta chain. The antigen is not known. TCRdb's copy holds only in-frame clones and misses some; the assay was immunoSEQ multiplex PCR. The table lists a few hundred thousand clones, about nine tenths of them singletons, with about 0.8% in the top ten. This entry is derived from a study of cytomegalovirus exposure and HLA in healthy donors. Study-wide results and caveats: 150 or so TCR beta chains were listed as cytomegalovirus-associated.

Sequenced input: PBMCs. This sequence was found in a woman aged 18-29 years in good health and CMV-seronegative.

The CDR3 region has the DNA TGTGCCATCAGTCGAACAGAAAACAATGAGCAGTTCTTC. This gives the protein CAISRTENNEQFF. The J gene is TRBJ2-1, the V gene TRBV10-3; no firm D call. Germline lookup yields CDR1 ENHRY and CDR2 SYGVKD. V dropped 5 bases and J dropped 5 bases, with 10 bases sitting between them. The CDR3 runs to 13 residues.